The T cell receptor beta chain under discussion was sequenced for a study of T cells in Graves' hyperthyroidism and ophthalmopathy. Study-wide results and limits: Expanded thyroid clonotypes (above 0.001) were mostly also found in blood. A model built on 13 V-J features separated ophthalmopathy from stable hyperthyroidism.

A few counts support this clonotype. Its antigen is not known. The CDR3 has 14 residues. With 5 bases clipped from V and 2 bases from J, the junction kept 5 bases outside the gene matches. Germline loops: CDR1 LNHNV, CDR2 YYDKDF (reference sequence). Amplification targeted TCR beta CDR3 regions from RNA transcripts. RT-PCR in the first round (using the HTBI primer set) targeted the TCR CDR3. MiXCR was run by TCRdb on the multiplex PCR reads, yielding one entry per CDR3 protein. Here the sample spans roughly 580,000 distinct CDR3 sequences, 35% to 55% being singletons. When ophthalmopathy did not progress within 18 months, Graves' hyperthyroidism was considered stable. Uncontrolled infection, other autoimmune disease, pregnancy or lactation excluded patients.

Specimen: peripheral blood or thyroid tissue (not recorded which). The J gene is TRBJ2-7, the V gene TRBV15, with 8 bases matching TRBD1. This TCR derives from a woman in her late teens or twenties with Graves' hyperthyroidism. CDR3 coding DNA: TGTGCCACCAGCCACCCGGGACAGGCCTACGAGCAGTACTTC. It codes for CATSHPGQAYEQYF. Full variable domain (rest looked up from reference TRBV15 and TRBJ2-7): DAMVIQNPRYQVTQFGKPVTLSCSQTLNHNVMYWYQQKSSQAPKLLFHYYDKDFNNEADTPDNFQSRRPNTSFCFLDIRSPGLGDTAMYLCATSHPGQAYEQYFGPGTRLTVT.